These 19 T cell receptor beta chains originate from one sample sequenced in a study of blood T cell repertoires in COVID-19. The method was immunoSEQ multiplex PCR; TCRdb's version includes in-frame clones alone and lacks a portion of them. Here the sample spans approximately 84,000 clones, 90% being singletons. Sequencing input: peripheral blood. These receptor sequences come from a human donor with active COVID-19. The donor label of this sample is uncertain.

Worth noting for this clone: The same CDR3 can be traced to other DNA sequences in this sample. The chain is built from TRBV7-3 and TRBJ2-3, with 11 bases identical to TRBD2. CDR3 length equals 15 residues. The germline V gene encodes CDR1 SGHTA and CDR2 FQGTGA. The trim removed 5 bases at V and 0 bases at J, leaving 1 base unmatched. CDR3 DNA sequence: TGTGCCAGCAGCCTAGCGGGGGGCAGCACAGATACGCAGTATTTT. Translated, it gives CASSLAGGSTDTQYF.

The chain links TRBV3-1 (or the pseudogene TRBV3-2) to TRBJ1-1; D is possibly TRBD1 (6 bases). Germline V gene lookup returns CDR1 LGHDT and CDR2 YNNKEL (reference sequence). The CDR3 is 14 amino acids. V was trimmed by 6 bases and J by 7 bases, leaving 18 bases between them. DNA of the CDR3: TGTGCCAGCAGGTACAGACGGGACAAGAGTGAAGCTTTCTTT. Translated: CASRYRRDKSEAFF.

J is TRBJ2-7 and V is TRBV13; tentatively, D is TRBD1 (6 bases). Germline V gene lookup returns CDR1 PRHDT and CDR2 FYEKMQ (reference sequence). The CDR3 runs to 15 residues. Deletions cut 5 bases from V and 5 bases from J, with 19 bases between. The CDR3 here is CASSPRTALKDEQYF. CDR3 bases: TGTGCCAGCAGCCCTCGGACAGCGTTAAAGGACGAGCAGTACTTC.

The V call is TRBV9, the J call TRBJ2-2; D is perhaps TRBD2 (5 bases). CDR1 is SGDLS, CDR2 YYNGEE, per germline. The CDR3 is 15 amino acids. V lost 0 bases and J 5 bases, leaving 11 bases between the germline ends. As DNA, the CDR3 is TGTGCCAGCAGCGTAGTCGAGTCGGGGACCGGGGAGCTGTTTTTT. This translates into CASSVVESGTGELFF.

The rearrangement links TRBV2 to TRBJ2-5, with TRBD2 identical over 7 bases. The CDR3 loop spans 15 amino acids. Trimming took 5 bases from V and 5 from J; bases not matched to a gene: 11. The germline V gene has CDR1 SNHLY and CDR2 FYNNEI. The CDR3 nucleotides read TGTGCCAGCAGTTATACGGGACTAAGGGAGGAGACCCAGTACTTC. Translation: CASSYTGLREETQYF.

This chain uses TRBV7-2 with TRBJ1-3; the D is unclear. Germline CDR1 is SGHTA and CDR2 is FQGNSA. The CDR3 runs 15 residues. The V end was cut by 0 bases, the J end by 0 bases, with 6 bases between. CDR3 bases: TGTGCCAGCAGCTTAGCGCGGTACTCTGGAAACACCATATATTTT. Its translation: CASSLARYSGNTIYF.

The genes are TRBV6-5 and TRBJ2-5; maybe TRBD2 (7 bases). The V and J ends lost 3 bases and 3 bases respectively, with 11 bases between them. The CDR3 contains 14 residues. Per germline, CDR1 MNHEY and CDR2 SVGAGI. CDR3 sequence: CASSYQGREETQYF. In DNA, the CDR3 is TGTGCCAGCAGTTATCAGGGGAGGGAAGAGACCCAGTACTTC.

The CDR3 protein is CASSQPRGSSYEQYF. The CDR3 DNA follows: TGTGCCAGCAGCCAGCCGCGGGGGAGCTCCTACGAGCAGTACTTC. The chain employs TRBV4-2 and TRBJ2-7, with 7 bases identical to TRBD2. The CDR3 spans 15 residues. The V segment lost 3 bases and the J segment 0 bases; nucleotides outside the gene matches: 5. Per germline, CDR1 LGHNA and CDR2 YNFKEQ.

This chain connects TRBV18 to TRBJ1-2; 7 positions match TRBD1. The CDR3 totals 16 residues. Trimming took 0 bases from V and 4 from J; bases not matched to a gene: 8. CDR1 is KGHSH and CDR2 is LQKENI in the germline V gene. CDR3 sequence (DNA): TGTGCCAGCTCACCACCGTTAACAGGGGTGGGCTATGGCTACACCTTC. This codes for CASSPPLTGVGYGYTF.

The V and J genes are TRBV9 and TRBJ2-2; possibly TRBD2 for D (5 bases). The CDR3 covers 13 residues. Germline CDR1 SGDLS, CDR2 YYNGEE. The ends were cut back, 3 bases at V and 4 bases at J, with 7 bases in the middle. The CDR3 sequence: CASSGSGTGELFF. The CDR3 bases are TGTGCCAGCAGCGGGAGCGGCACCGGGGAGCTGTTTTTT.

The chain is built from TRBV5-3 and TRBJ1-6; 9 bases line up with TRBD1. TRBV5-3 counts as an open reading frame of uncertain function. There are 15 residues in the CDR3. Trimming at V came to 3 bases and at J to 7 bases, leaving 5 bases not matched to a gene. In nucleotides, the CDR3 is TGTGCCAGAAGCTATTGGGGACAGGGCAATTCACCCCTCCACTTT. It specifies CARSYWGQGNSPLHF.

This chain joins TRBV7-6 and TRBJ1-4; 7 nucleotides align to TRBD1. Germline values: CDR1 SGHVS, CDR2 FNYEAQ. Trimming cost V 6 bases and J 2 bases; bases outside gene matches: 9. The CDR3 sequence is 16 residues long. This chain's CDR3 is CASRSGTVGTNEKLFF. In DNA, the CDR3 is TGTGCCAGCAGGTCCGGGACAGTCGGGACTAATGAAAAACTGTTTTTT.

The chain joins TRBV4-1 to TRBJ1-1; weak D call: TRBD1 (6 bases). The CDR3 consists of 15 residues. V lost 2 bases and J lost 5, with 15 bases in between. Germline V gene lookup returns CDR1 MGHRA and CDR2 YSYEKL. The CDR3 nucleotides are TGCGCCAGCAGCCAATCCCAGGGGCCGTGGACTGAAGCTTTCTTT. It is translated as CASSQSQGPWTEAFF.

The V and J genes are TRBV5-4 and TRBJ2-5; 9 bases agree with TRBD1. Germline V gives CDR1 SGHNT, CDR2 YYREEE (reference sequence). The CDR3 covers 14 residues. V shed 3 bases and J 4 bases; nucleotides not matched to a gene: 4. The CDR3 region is CASSWDRVGETQYF. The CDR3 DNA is TGTGCCAGCAGCTGGGACAGGGTAGGAGAGACCCAGTACTTC.

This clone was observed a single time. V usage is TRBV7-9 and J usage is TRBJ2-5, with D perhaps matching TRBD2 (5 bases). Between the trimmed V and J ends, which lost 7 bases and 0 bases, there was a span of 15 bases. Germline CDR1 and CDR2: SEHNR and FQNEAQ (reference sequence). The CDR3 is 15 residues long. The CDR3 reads CASTTPDWYQETQYF. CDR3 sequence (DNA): TGTGCCAGCACCACCCCGGACTGGTACCAAGAGACCCAGTACTTC. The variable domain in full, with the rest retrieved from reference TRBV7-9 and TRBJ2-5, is DTGVSQNPRHKITKRGQNVTFRCDPISEHNRLYWYRQTLGQGPEFLTYFQNEAQLEKSRLLSDRFSAERPKGSFSTLEIQRTEQGDSAMYLCASTTPDWYQETQYFGPGTRLLVL.

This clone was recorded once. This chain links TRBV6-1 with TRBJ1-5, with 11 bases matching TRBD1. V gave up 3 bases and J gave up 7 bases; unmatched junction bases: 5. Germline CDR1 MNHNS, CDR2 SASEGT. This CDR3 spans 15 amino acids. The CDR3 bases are TGTGCCAGCAGTGAGATGGACAGGGGGCGGCAGCCCCAGCATTTT. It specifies CASSEMDRGRQPQHF.

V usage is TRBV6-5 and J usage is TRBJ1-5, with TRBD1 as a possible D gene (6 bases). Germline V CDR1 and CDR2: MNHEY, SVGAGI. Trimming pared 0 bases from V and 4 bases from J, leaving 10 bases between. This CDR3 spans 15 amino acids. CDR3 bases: TGTGCCAGCAGTTACTCTGGACAGAGAAATCAGCCCCAGCATTTT. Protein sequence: CASSYSGQRNQPQHF.

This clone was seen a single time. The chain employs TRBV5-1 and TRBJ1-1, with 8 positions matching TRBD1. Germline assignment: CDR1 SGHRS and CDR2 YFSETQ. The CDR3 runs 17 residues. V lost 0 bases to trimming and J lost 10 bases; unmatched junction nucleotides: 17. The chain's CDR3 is CASSLANMDNRQGRAFF. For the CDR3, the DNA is TGCGCCAGCAGCTTGGCCAACATGGATAATAGACAGGGGCGAGCTTTCTTT.

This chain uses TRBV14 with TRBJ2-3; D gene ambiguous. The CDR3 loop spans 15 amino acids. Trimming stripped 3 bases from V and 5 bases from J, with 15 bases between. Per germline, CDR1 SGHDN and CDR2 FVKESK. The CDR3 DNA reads TGTGCCAGCAGCCACCAACAATGGTCACAAGATACGCAGTATTTT. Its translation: CASSHQQWSQDTQYF.